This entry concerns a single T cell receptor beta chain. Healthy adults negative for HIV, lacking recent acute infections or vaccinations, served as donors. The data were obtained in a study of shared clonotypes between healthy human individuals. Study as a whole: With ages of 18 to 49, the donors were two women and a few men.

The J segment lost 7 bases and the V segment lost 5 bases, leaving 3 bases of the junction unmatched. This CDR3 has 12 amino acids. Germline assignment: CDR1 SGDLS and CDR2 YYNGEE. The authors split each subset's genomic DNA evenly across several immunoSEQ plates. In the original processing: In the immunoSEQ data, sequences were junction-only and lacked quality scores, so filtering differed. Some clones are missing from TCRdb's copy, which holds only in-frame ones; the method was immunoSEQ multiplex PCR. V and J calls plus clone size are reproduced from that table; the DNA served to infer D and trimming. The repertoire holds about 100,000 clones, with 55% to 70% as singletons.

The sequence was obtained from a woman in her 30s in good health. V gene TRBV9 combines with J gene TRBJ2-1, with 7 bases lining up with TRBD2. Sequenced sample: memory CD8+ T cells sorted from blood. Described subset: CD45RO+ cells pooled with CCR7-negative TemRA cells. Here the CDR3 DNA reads TGTGCCAGCAGGGACGGGGGGAATGAGCAGTTCTTC. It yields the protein CASRDGGNEQFF.